A selection of T cell receptor beta chains follows, all from one sample in a study of cytomegalovirus exposure and HLA in healthy donors. Sequenced by immunoSEQ multiplex PCR; TCRdb stores in-frame clones only, minus some. The sample carries about 82,000 clones, around 68% recorded once. The specimen sequenced was PBMCs. These TCRs come from a woman aged 40 to 50 in good health and CMV-seropositive. Both conserved end residues are part of each CDR3. The D gene is left open where the match is weak. The listing skips clone size in some rows; elsewhere it reads once, few, many or a size class.

TRBV7-2	TRBJ2-5	-	-	15	CASSSTSRYQETQYF	TGTGCCAGCAGCTCCACGTCCCGGTACCAAGAGACCCAGTACTTC
TRBV5-1	TRBJ1-5	TRBD1	once	15	CASSSQGGSNQPQHF	TGCGCCAGCAGCTCACAGGGGGGGAGCAATCAGCCCCAGCATTTT
TRBV10-1	TRBJ2-1	-	-	12	CASSEIGDEQFF	TGCGCCAGCAGTGAGATCGGAGATGAGCAGTTCTTC
TRBV14	TRBJ2-7	-	-	13	CASRGTSSGEQYF	TGTGCCAGCCGAGGGACTTCGTCGGGGGAGCAGTACTTC
TRBV28	TRBJ2-3	TRBD1	-	14	CASTATGGTDTQYF	TGTGCCAGCACCGCGACAGGGGGCACAGATACGCAGTATTTT
TRBV28	TRBJ1-1	-	few	14	CASRGTGWYTEAFF	TGTGCCAGCAGAGGAACAGGGTGGTACACTGAAGCTTTCTTT
TRBV7-3	TRBJ2-2	TRBD1	-	13	CASSAGTAGELFF	TGTGCCAGCAGCGCAGGGACAGCCGGGGAGCTGTTTTTT
TRBV9	TRBJ2-5	-	-	15	CASSEDQWAGETQYF	TGTGCCAGCAGCGAAGACCAATGGGCGGGCGAGACCCAGTACTTC
TRBV27	TRBJ1-1	-	-	14	CASSKRTGNTEAFF	TGTGCCAGCAGTAAAAGGACGGGAAACACTGAAGCTTTCTTT
TRBV9	TRBJ1-2	-	-	18	CASSAIRGSLSSNYGYTF	TGTGCCAGCAGCGCAATTAGGGGGAGTCTCTCCTCAAACTATGGCTACACCTTC
TRBV4-3	TRBJ2-7	TRBD2	-	14	CASSRASGNDEQYF	TGCGCCAGCAGCCGGGCTAGCGGGAACGACGAGCAGTACTTC
TRBV9	TRBJ1-3	-	few	15	CASSVETGSGNTIYF	TGTGCCAGCAGTGTAGAGACAGGCTCTGGAAACACCATATATTTT
TRBV4-3	TRBJ2-1	TRBD2	-	15	CASSHTGLAGNEQFF	TGCGCCAGCAGCCACACCGGACTAGCGGGAAATGAGCAGTTCTTC
TRBV14	TRBJ1-4	TRBD1	-	15	CASSRTRGRSEKLFF	TGTGCCAGCAGCCGTACCAGGGGGCGGAGTGAAAAACTGTTTTTT
TRBV7-2	TRBJ2-7	TRBD2	-	15	CASSLVASGSYEQYF	TGTGCCAGCAGCTTAGTGGCTAGCGGGAGCTACGAGCAGTACTTC
TRBV10-3	TRBJ1-1	TRBD1	-	14	CATSQQGQNTEAFF	TGTGCCACCTCCCAACAGGGGCAGAACACTGAAGCTTTCTTT
TRBV6-5	TRBJ1-3	TRBD1	-	15	CASSRQGRNGNTIYF	TGTGCCAGCAGTCGACAGGGGAGAAATGGAAACACCATATATTTT
TRBV6-1	TRBJ2-1	-	-	14	CASKKESSYNEQFF	TGTGCCAGCAAGAAGGAGAGCTCCTACAATGAGCAGTTCTTC
TRBV2	TRBJ2-3	TRBD1	-	14	CASSEQGATDTQYF	TGTGCCAGCAGTGAACAGGGGGCGACAGATACGCAGTATTTT
TRBV6-5	TRBJ2-7	-	-	15	CASRGSGTLSYEQYF	TGTGCCAGCCGAGGAAGCGGGACACTATCCTACGAGCAGTACTTC
TRBV28	TRBJ2-7	-	once	11	CASGPRREQYF	TGTGCCAGCGGGCCCAGACGAGAGCAGTACTTC
TRBV9	TRBJ1-2	TRBD1	-	15	CASSVGQGLNYGYTF	TGTGCCAGCAGCGTAGGACAGGGACTCAACTATGGCTACACCTTC
TRBV11-3	TRBJ2-7	TRBD1	-	14	CASSPGTGDYEQYF	TGTGCCAGCAGCCCAGGGACAGGGGACTACGAGCAGTACTTC
TRBV5-4	TRBJ1-2	-	-	13	CASSPDSNYGYTF	TGTGCCAGCAGCCCCGACAGCAACTATGGCTACACCTTC
TRBV30	TRBJ2-7	TRBD2	-	18	CAWSVFSTGTSGSCEQYF	TGTGCCTGGAGTGTATTCTCGACAGGGACTAGCGGGAGCTGCGAGCAGTACTTC
TRBV25-1	TRBJ2-1	-	-	15	CASSESFKRVNEQFF	TGTGCCAGCAGTGAGTCATTTAAGAGGGTCAATGAGCAGTTCTTC
TRBV29-1	TRBJ1-4	-	-	14	CSAGRVGTNEKLFF	TGCAGCGCGGGTCGGGTCGGTACTAATGAAAAACTGTTTTTT
TRBV5-1	TRBJ2-7	TRBD2	few	15	CASSRLAGPTYEQYF	TGCGCCAGCAGCCGATTAGCGGGGCCCACCTACGAGCAGTACTTC
TRBV5-5	TRBJ2-1	-	-	13	CASSLYLPHGQFF	TGTGCCAGCAGCTTGTATTTGCCCCACGGGCAGTTCTTC
TRBV19	TRBJ2-5	-	few	18	CASSIGVSGPPGQETQYF	TGTGCCAGTAGTATAGGAGTTTCAGGGCCCCCCGGTCAAGAGACCCAGTACTTC
TRBV30	TRBJ1-5	TRBD1	-	14	CAGGGQGLYSPQHF	TGTGCCGGGGGGGGACAGGGGTTATATTCGCCCCAGCATTTT
TRBV19	TRBJ1-4	-	once	17	CASSLDYNTGGNEKLFF	TGTGCCAGTTCCCTCGATTATAACACGGGGGGAAATGAAAAACTGTTTTTT
TRBV30	TRBJ2-5	TRBD1	-	15	CAWSVRPAGGETQYF	TGTGCCTGGAGTGTACGTCCGGCAGGGGGCGAGACCCAGTACTTC
TRBV9	TRBJ1-2	-	-	14	CASSVVEGDYGYTF	TGTGCCAGCAGCGTGGTCGAGGGCGATTATGGCTACACCTTC
TRBV7-2	TRBJ2-5	-	-	14	CASSPENWRETQYF	TGTGCCAGCAGCCCGGAGAACTGGCGAGAGACCCAGTACTTC
TRBV28	TRBJ2-7	TRBD2	once	14	CASRTGRAPYEQYF	TGTGCCAGCAGGACGGGGAGGGCCCCCTACGAGCAGTACTTC
TRBV30	TRBJ1-1	-	-	16	CAWSVLQSYLNTEAFF	TGTGCCTGGAGTGTACTTCAAAGCTACTTGAACACTGAAGCTTTCTTT
TRBV6-6	TRBJ1-1	-	-	15	CASSSHRVANTEAFF	TGTGCCAGCAGTTCGCACAGGGTAGCCAACACTGAAGCTTTCTTT
TRBV9	TRBJ2-2	-	-	15	CASSVVRQNTGELFF	TGTGCCAGCAGCGTAGTACGACAGAACACCGGGGAGCTGTTTTTT
TRBV2	TRBJ2-1	TRBD2	few	13	CASSDESSGKQFF	TGTGCCAGCAGTGACGAGTCTAGCGGGAAGCAGTTCTTC
TRBV6-5	TRBJ2-7	TRBD1	-	16	CASSYESKTGNDEQYF	TGTGCCAGCAGTTACGAGTCGAAGACAGGGAATGATGAGCAGTACTTC
TRBV4-2	TRBJ2-3	TRBD2	-	15	CASSLSGSGTDTQYF	TGTGCCAGCAGCTTAAGCGGGAGTGGCACAGATACGCAGTATTTT
TRBV11-2	TRBJ2-7	-	-	12	CASSPVVSEQYF	TGTGCCAGCAGCCCCGTAGTTTCCGAGCAGTACTTC
TRBV2	TRBJ2-3	TRBD2	-	14	CASELAGEGDTQYF	TGTGCCAGCGAACTAGCGGGAGAGGGAGATACGCAGTATTTT
TRBV11-1	TRBJ2-7	TRBD2	-	13	CASSSSGGNEQYF	TGTGCCAGCAGCTCCTCGGGAGGCAACGAGCAGTACTTC
TRBV11-2	TRBJ2-1	-	-	15	CASSSRLTAYNEQFF	TGTGCCAGCAGCTCTAGACTAACAGCTTACAATGAGCAGTTCTTC
TRBV2	TRBJ1-4	TRBD1	once	12	CASGNRGEKLFF	TGTGCCAGCGGGAACAGGGGTGAAAAACTGTTTTTT
TRBV28	TRBJ1-3	-	few	16	CASSFVGRISGNTIYF	TGTGCCAGCAGTTTCGTTGGCCGCATCTCTGGAAACACCATATATTTT
TRBV13	TRBJ1-1	TRBD1	-	13	CASSFRTGSEAFF	TGTGCCAGCAGCTTTAGGACAGGGTCCGAAGCTTTCTTT